A single T cell receptor beta chain is shown here with its context. There are a few counts of this clonotype. The clone's antigen remains unknown. Base qualities were left out, and no much larger clone turns up one base away. The record originates from a study of blood T cells in healthy people across ages (dated by TCRdb to between 2014 and 2016). At the level of the whole study: In model experiments, template switching captured about one uniquely barcoded TCR beta cDNA molecule for every two T cells. Age-related changes in TCR beta repertoire diversity were measured in the study by deep sequencing normalized with unique cDNA molecular identifiers. Donors were grouped into four age groups: young (average approximately 15 years), middle-aged (about 40), aged (around 56) and long-lived (approximately 81). To avoid experimental bias, donors of different ages were distributed randomly across sequencing lanes. For two donors (one aged 18 to 29 and one aged 80 or older), the study analyzed two additional independent replicas of 1 million unique cDNA reads from the same blood draw.

General study outcomes and caveats: Conclusive comparison of naive and antigen-experienced compartments was prevented by the profiling of bulk unsorted PBMCs. Estimates of total diversity based on one million sequenced T cells were considered lower bounds and underestimates. The CMV infection status of donors was not known, potentially confounding age-related changes in expanded clonotypes. As age increased, observed TCR beta diversity per million T cells dropped in a roughly linear way, and a significant reduction was already evident by age around 41. There was a strong correlation between observed TCR beta diversity and the percentage of naive T cells measured by flow cytometry. The long-lived group showed more naive CD4+ T cells, fewer expanded clones and increased TCR diversity than the aged group, suggesting age selection.

Measured from the cysteine to the phenylalanine, the CDR3 is 14 residues long. Only the CDR3 portion is preserved as DNA: 42 bases, with reading frame beginning at the first base. CDR1 is given as SGHKS and CDR2 as YYEKEE, both from the germline V gene (reference sequence). Trimming at the junction amounts to 0 bases on V and 8 bases on J, and the germline ends lie 11 bases apart. The donors were around 39 Caucasian individuals from Russia, aged about 6 to 100 years, who were systemically healthy. Each donor gave about 10 milliliters of peripheral blood, drawn into EDTA-treated Vacutainer tubes. Ficoll-Paque density-gradient centrifugation was used to isolate PBMCs, with at least 6.5 million per sample. Trizol reagent was used to extract total RNA from PBMCs, with at least 5 micrograms per sample. For every donor, an aliquot of PBMCs went through flow cytometry to measure the percentages of naive CD45RAhigh/CD27high T cells.

Libraries were made using 5' RACE. The sequencer listed for this sample is Illumina HiSeq 2500. A second 7 to 11 cycle PCR used a sample-barcoded 5' primer and a J-beta primer mix. A template-switch 5' adaptor carrying 12 random nucleotides introduced a unique molecular identifier onto each TCR beta cDNA molecule. Each sample yielded at least 2.5 million CDR3-containing paired-end reads. All of the RNA was converted into first-strand cDNA using the Mint cDNA synthesis kit, with a TRBC-specific oligonucleotide serving as the primer. All cDNA was treated with uracil-DNA glycosylase and then went through a first 18-cycle PCR with the universal primers M1SS and BC2_uni_R. As for the authors' bioinformatics: For normalization, 1 million high-quality reads, each with a distinct molecular identifier, were randomly selected from each sample. Instead of being binned into consensus sequences, reads with shared molecular identifiers were discarded. CDR3 identification, clonotype clustering and error correction used MiTCR with a Q25 quality threshold and the strictest error-elimination algorithm. Lower-bound total TCR beta diversity was estimated with a nonparametric unseen species model using Euler transformation. TCRdb itself trimmed the public reads at Q25 with fastp, ran MiXCR and retained productive beta chains. Every entry covers one CDR3 protein and lists the most common genes and DNA from its rows. What appears here as the V and J calls and clone size reflects TCRdb's work, not the paper's. The sample table shows 1.5 million to 2 million distinct CDR3 sequences, and about 30% are seen once. The ten top clones hold 7% to 9% of the sample.

Sequencing was carried out using blood. This sequence originates from a woman aged 30 to 39 in good health. Rearrangement joined TRBV5-5 to TRBJ1-4; the D gene remains uncertain. Read as DNA, the sequence is TGTGCCAGCAGCTTGGGGCAGACTACCGAAAAACTGTTTTTT. Its protein is CASSLGQTTEKLFF.